One and the same sample provided the 23 T cell receptor beta chains below, sequenced in a study of T-cell memory formation after mild COVID-19. TCRdb reprocessed the 5' RACE reads with MiXCR, giving one entry per CDR3 protein. The repertoire has about 350,000 distinct CDR3 sequences, about 13% of them found once; the top ten carry approximately 22%. Source material: PBMCs or a T cell subset sorted from them (not recorded which). These receptors were collected from a man younger than 35 who had mild COVID-19 (a few samples of this study predate the infection). Cell type and time point are not known.

This clonotype showed up many times. The chain couples TRBV7-2 to TRBJ2-3; D unclear. The CDR3 is 12 residues long. Between the trimmed V and J ends, which lost 6 bases and 4 bases, there was a span of 8 bases. Per the germline V gene, CDR1 is SGHTA and CDR2 is FQGNSA. This CDR3 reads CASRAQSDTQYF. The CDR3 region has the DNA TGTGCCAGCAGGGCGCAATCAGATACGCAGTATTTT.

This clonotype occurred a few times. V is TRBV5-6 and J is TRBJ2-4, with 7 bases lining up with TRBD1. This CDR3 is built from 14 residues. The junction had 7 bases not matched to a gene; V was cut back by 3 bases and J by 7 bases. Germline values: CDR1 SGHDT, CDR2 YYEEEE. CDR3 in amino acids: CASSSTGTDNIQYF. The CDR3 nucleotides read TGTGCCAGCAGCTCCACCGGGACAGACAACATTCAGTACTTC.

J is TRBJ1-2 and V is TRBV5-1; D ambiguous. The CDR3 covers 13 residues. Germline V CDR1 and CDR2: SGHRS, YFSETQ. V was trimmed by 1 base and J by 6 bases, leaving 10 bases between them. The CDR3 sequence is CASSLHTDDGYTF. The DNA of the CDR3 is TGCGCCAGCAGCTTGCACACCGATGATGGCTACACCTTC.

Ten or more counts support this clonotype. V gene TRBV27 combines with J gene TRBJ1-2; possible D gene TRBD1, 5 bases. The germline V gene encodes CDR1 MNHEY and CDR2 SMNVEV (reference sequence). The CDR3 runs to 15 residues. The germline V and J ends were trimmed by 4 bases and 8 bases, with 20 bases remaining between them. The CDR3 loop reads CASSSGDSLKGGYTF. CDR3 DNA sequence: TGTGCCAGCAGTTCCGGTGACAGCCTAAAGGGGGGCTACACCTTC.

J is TRBJ1-2 and V is TRBV11-2; 7 nucleotides match TRBD1. The CDR3 runs to 16 residues. Trimming cost V 5 bases and J 3 bases; bases outside gene matches: 12. Germline V gives CDR1 SGHAT, CDR2 FQNNGV. This chain's CDR3 is CASSAKTGIDDYGYTF. Written as DNA, the CDR3 is TGTGCCAGCAGCGCCAAGACAGGGATCGACGACTATGGCTACACCTTC. The variable domain in full, completed from reference TRBV11-2 and TRBJ1-2, reads EAGVAQSPRYKIIEKRQSVAFWCNPISGHATLYWYQQILGQGPKLLIQFQNNGVVDDSQLPKDRFSAERLKGVDSTLKIQPAKLEDSAVYLCASSAKTGIDDYGYTFGSGTRLTVV.

In DNA, the CDR3 is TGTGCCACCAGCAGGGACAGGAGCCACGAGCAGTACGTC. Its translation: CATSRDRSHEQYV. This chain connects TRBV15 to TRBJ2-7; 7 nucleotides match TRBD1. Germline V gene lookup returns CDR1 LNHNV and CDR2 YYDKDF (reference sequence). Germline trimming cut 3 bases from V and 5 bases from J; bases unmatched to any gene: 4. This CDR3 is 13 amino acids long.

Only a few counts were recorded for this clonotype. The rearrangement joins TRBV20-1 to TRBJ2-1; D is possibly TRBD2 (7 bases). CDR1 is DFQATT, CDR2 SNEGSKA, per germline (reference sequence). The CDR3 sequence is 16 residues long. In DNA, the CDR3 is TGCAGGGCCCCCGGCTGGCGGGGGCTCTCCTACAATGAGCAGTTCTTC. Its translation is CRAPGWRGLSYNEQFF.

This clonotype was detected a few times. This sequence joins TRBV4-1 and TRBJ2-7, with no clear D. V lost 0 bases, J lost 0 bases, and 12 bases lay in between. The CDR3 extends over 16 amino acids. Germline-derived CDR1 and CDR2 are MGHRA and YSYEKL. CDR3 coding DNA: TGCGCCAGCAGCCAAGAATCAAGGGCATCCTCCTACGAGCAGTACTTC. It codes for CASSQESRASSYEQYF.

This clonotype has just a few counts. This sequence joins TRBV20-1 and TRBJ1-5; TRBD1 might be the D (5 bases). The V and J ends lost 5 bases and 4 bases respectively, with 18 bases between them. This CDR3 is built from 15 residues. The germline V gene has CDR1 DFQATT and CDR2 SNEGSKA (reference sequence). Here the CDR3 DNA reads TGCAGTGCTGGGATATTTACAGGATGGAATCAGCCCCAGCATTTT. This gives the protein CSAGIFTGWNQPQHF.

The table lists this clonotype with a count of one. This rearrangement joins TRBV2 to TRBJ2-3; tentatively, D is TRBD2 (6 bases). Trimming cost V 11 bases and J 8 bases, with 17 bases left between them. Germline CDR1 reads SNHLY; CDR2 reads FYNNEI. The CDR3 length is 12 residues. CDR3 coding DNA: TGTGCCGGCGGGACCCCTCAAGGTACGCAGTATTTT. It encodes CAGGTPQGTQYF.

This clonotype showed up just once. This chain connects TRBV7-9 to TRBJ2-7; D is undetermined. CDR1 and CDR2 (germline): SEHNR, FQNEAQ (reference sequence). This CDR3 region has 14 residues. Between the trimmed V and J ends, which lost 0 bases and 3 bases, there was a span of 9 bases. CDR3 region: CASSLALRYYEQYF. The CDR3 bases are TGTGCCAGCAGCTTAGCGCTCAGGTACTACGAGCAGTACTTC.

This clonotype was detected a few times. The CDR3 is CATRGVLTEAFF. DNA of the CDR3: TGTGCCACGAGGGGGGTTCTCACTGAAGCTTTCTTT. This chain joins TRBV12-3 or TRBV12-4 and TRBJ1-1; the D gene is possibly TRBD1 (6 bases). This CDR3 region has 12 residues. Between the trimmed V and J ends, which lost 10 bases and 4 bases, there was a span of 13 bases.

This clonotype was detected only once. V gene TRBV20-1 combines with J gene TRBJ1-1, with 8 bases fitting TRBD1. Germline V gene lookup returns CDR1 DFQATT and CDR2 SNEGSKA (reference sequence). Germline trimming cut 2 bases from V and 5 bases from J; bases unmatched to any gene: 7. CDR3 size: 14 residues. This CDR3 is CSARTWTGLTEAFF. CDR3 sequence (DNA): TGCAGTGCTAGAACTTGGACAGGGCTGACTGAAGCTTTCTTT.

This clonotype was found a few times. The rearrangement uses TRBV4-2 and TRBJ2-6; the match to TRBD1 covers 10 bases. The germline gives CDR1 LGHNA, CDR2 YNFKEQ. V was clipped by 0 bases and J by 3 bases; unmatched bases: 8. CDR3 length: 19 residues. CDR3 coding DNA: TGTGCCAGCAGCCAAGATACCCGACAGGGGGCGCTTGGGGCCAACGTCCTGACTTTC. This sequence encodes CASSQDTRQGALGANVLTF.

CDR3 DNA: TGTGCCAGCAGCCAAGATTTCGGGCTCGGCGCTACCCCTTATAGCAATCAGCCCCAGCATTTT. It yields the protein CASSQDFGLGATPYSNQPQHF. V and J are TRBV4-2 and TRBJ1-5; no firm D call. V was pared by 0 bases and J by 0 bases, with 24 bases between. The CDR3 is 21 residues long. Germline V gene sequence: CDR1 LGHNA, CDR2 YNFKEQ.

V is TRBV11-2 and J is TRBJ2-7; TRBD1 aligns across 9 bases. This CDR3 is built from 14 residues. CDR1 and CDR2 from the germline V gene are SGHAT and FQNNGV. Germline trimming cut 4 bases from V and 7 bases from J; bases unmatched to any gene: 8. The DNA for the CDR3 is TGTGCCAGCAGCTCTCAACAGGGGGCCCGGGAGCAGTACGTC. Its translation is CASSSQQGAREQYV.

This clonotype was counted a few times. This chain joins TRBV18 and TRBJ2-5; no firm D call. V dropped 4 bases and J dropped 2 bases, with 8 bases sitting between them. CDR3 length: 13 residues. Germline V gene sequence: CDR1 KGHSH, CDR2 LQKENI. CDR3 in DNA: TGTGCCAGCTCACGATCAAATCAAGAGACCCAGTACTTC. Its translation: CASSRSNQETQYF.

This clonotype was seen repeatedly, ten times or more. V usage is TRBV6-2 or TRBV6-3 and J usage is TRBJ2-5, with D perhaps TRBD2 (5 bases). V lost 6 bases to trimming and J lost 4 bases, with 18 bases between them. The CDR3 runs to 15 residues. Germline lookup yields CDR1 MNHEY and CDR2 SVGEGT. CDR3 region: CASSSDRGRRETQYF. CDR3 sequence (DNA): TGTGCCAGCAGCTCCGATCGCGGGCGGCGAGAGACCCAGTACTTC.

At least ten counts were recorded for this clonotype. The chain couples TRBV2 to TRBJ2-3, with no clear D. Germline V lookup: CDR1 SNHLY, CDR2 FYNNEI. The CDR3 has 13 residues. The V end was cut by 6 bases, the J end by 7 bases, with 14 bases between. This chain's CDR3 is CASRTDGVYTQYF. DNA of the CDR3: TGTGCCAGCAGGACCGACGGAGTTTATACGCAGTATTTT.

The chain has TRBV7-9 and TRBJ1-2, with D perhaps matching TRBD1 (6 bases). Deletions cut 4 bases from V and 8 bases from J, with 8 bases between. This CDR3 is built from 11 residues. The germline CDR1 and CDR2 sequences are SEHNR and FQNEAQ (reference sequence). CDR3 region: CASSSQGGYTF. CDR3 in DNA: TGTGCCAGCAGCTCACAGGGCGGCTACACCTTC.

V is TRBV30 and J is TRBJ1-1; the match to TRBD1 covers 9 bases. Germline loops: CDR1 GTSNPN, CDR2 SVGIG (reference sequence). This CDR3 has 14 amino acids. Trimming cost V 1 base and J 5 bases; bases outside gene matches: 5. The CDR3 bases are TGTGCCTGGAGTGGTAAGACAGGGGGTACTGAAGCTTTCTTT. Its translation is CAWSGKTGGTEAFF.

This clonotype was seen more than once but under ten times. One end of the junction fails to match germline, which may point to a read error. The V and J genes are TRBV7-7 and TRBJ2-5; D unclear. This CDR3 contains 14 residues. The germline V gene encodes CDR1 SSHAT and CDR2 FNYEAQ (reference sequence). The CDR3 reads CASSLGRPQETQYF. In DNA form, the CDR3 reads TGTGCTAGCAGCTTAGGCCGGCCACAAGAGACCCAGTACTTC.

This clonotype was counted only a few times. J is TRBJ2-2 and V is TRBV29-1; 7 nucleotides match TRBD2. The CDR3 sequence is 15 residues long. CDR1 and CDR2 from the germline V gene are SQVTM and ANQGSEA. J was trimmed by 5 bases and V by 6 bases; bases with no gene match: 12. The CDR3 protein is CSVQNGGTRTGELFF. CDR3 in DNA: TGCAGCGTCCAAAACGGGGGGACGCGGACCGGGGAGCTGTTTTTT.